This record covers a single T cell receptor beta chain. The data originate from a study of shared T cell receptors in the human thymus. Unmatched junction bases numbered 12, after V lost 4 bases and J lost 2 bases. The germline V gene encodes CDR1 SGHDT and CDR2 YYEEEE. The CDR3 length is 16 residues. Measured with immunoSEQ multiplex PCR; TCRdb has only the in-frame clones, and not every one. Altogether hundreds of thousands of clones are present, about 87% being singletons, with the ten largest covering over 0.008%. These records were also assigned to another study, of human thymus T cells.

The V call is TRBV5-6, the J call TRBJ2-7, with 7 bases identical to TRBD1. This receptor was taken from a boy under three years old with a congenital heart defect. Input material: thymocytes. As DNA, the CDR3 is TGTGCCAGCAGCCCTCACCTAGGGGACAGCACCTACGAGCAGTACTTC. This sequence encodes CASSPHLGDSTYEQYF.